Listed below are T cell receptor beta chains from one sample, sequenced in a study of response to subunit inactivated influenza vaccine. TCRdb re-called the RT-PCR reads with MiXCR, one entry per CDR3 protein. Among more than 700,000 distinct CDR3 sequences listed, about 20% were seen once. The specimen was PBMCs from blood, collected 4 to 6 days after vaccination. Receptors were obtained from a man aged 45-65 years who received an inactivated influenza vaccine. CDR3s include the opening cysteine and the closing phenylalanine or tryptophan. The order of the fields is CDR3 length, clone size, J gene, D gene, V gene, CDR3 protein, CDR3 DNA. The D gene is left open where the match is weak. The size of a clone is reported for some rows only, either as once, few or many, or as a class for expanded clones.

14 | few | TRBJ2-1 | TRBD2 | TRBV20-1 | CSAQREGLYNEQFF | TGCAGTGCACAACGGGAGGGCCTCTACAATGAGCAGTTCTTC
13 | NA | TRBJ2-5 | NA | TRBV28 | CASTLGSAETQYF | TGTGCCAGCACCCTCGGTAGCGCGGAGACCCAGTACTTC
18 | NA | TRBJ2-1 | TRBD2 | TRBV7-7 | CAFSSEKGLAGNYNEQFF | TGTGCCTTCAGTTCCGAAAAAGGACTAGCGGGGAACTACAATGAGCAGTTCTTC
16 | few | TRBJ2-7 | TRBD2 | TRBV9 | CASSVDPTSGSYEQYF | TGTGCCAGCAGCGTAGATCCGACTAGCGGGAGTTACGAGCAGTACTTC
11 | few | TRBJ1-4 | NA | TRBV20-1 | CSASRAEKLFF | TGCAGTGCATCAAGGGCGGAAAAACTGTTTTTT
17 | few | TRBJ2-1 | NA | TRBV20-1 | CSARRLNSGLNYNEQFF | TGCAGTGCTAGACGCCTCAACTCAGGGCTCAATTACAATGAGCAGTTCTTC
14 | many | TRBJ1-5 | NA | TRBV12-3/TRBV12-4 | CASSFGDSNQPQHF | TGTGCCAGCAGTTTTGGAGATAGCAATCAGCCCCAGCATTTT
13 | NA | TRBJ1-2 | NA | TRBV6-2/TRBV6-3 | CASSYQASAGYTF | TGTGCCAGCAGTTACCAAGCCTCGGCTGGCTACACCTTC
14 | few | TRBJ2-2 | NA | TRBV6-2/TRBV6-3 | CASSYFGRSGELFF | TGTGCCAGCAGTTACTTCGGGAGATCCGGGGAGCTGTTTTTT
15 | NA | TRBJ2-3 | NA | TRBV7-2 | CASSLVGPSADTQYF | TGTGCCAGCAGCTTAGTTGGCCCGTCGGCAGATACGCAGTATTTT
16 | NA | TRBJ2-3 | TRBD1 | TRBV11-2 | CASSLRTGDVTDTQYF | TGTGCCAGCAGCTTGAGGACAGGGGATGTCACAGATACGCAGTATTTT
15 | NA | TRBJ2-5 | TRBD2 | TRBV5-1 | CASSLVGAGVETQYF | TGCGCCAGCAGCTTGGTTGGAGCGGGAGTGGAGACCCAGTACTTC
13 | few | TRBJ2-3 | NA | TRBV7-8 | CASSVFLTDTQYF | TGTGCCAGCAGCGTTTTCCTCACAGATACGCAGTATTTT
12 | NA | TRBJ2-5 | NA | TRBV5-6 | CASSQGIETQYF | TGTGCCAGCAGCCAGGGAATAGAGACCCAGTACTTC
15 | NA | TRBJ2-1 | NA | TRBV20-1 | CSAKIGSGSYNEQFF | TGCAGTGCTAAGATCGGGAGCGGCTCCTACAATGAGCAGTTCTTC
12 | NA | TRBJ1-4 | NA | TRBV10-3 | CATRQTNEKLFF | TGTGCCACAAGACAGACTAATGAAAAACTGTTTTTT
15 | NA | TRBJ2-7 | TRBD2 | TRBV7-2 | CASSLSAGTTYEQYF | TGTGCCAGCAGCTTATCAGCGGGAACGACCTACGAGCAGTACTTC
13 | few | TRBJ2-7 | NA | TRBV7-2 | CASSSRTNYEQYF | TGTGCCAGCAGCTCACGGACAAATTACGAGCAGTACTTC
13 | NA | TRBJ2-3 | NA | TRBV7-2 | CATSPRMLETQYF | TGTGCCACCAGCCCTCGGATGTTGGAGACGCAGTATTTT
13 | few | TRBJ1-1 | NA | TRBV10-3 | CAATGTPNTEAFF | TGTGCCGCTACGGGGACACCGAACACTGAAGCTTTCTTT
12 | few | TRBJ2-2 | NA | TRBV20-1 | CSARQHTGELFF | TGCAGTGCTCGGCAGCACACCGGGGAGCTGTTTTTT
16 | NA | TRBJ1-4 | NA | TRBV19 | CASSIDPRTENEKLFF | TGTGCCAGTAGTATAGATCCCCGGACTGAAAATGAAAAACTGTTTTTT